Listed below are T cell receptor beta chains from one sample, sequenced in a study of T cells in Graves' hyperthyroidism and ophthalmopathy. TCRdb reprocessed the multiplex PCR reads with MiXCR, giving one entry per CDR3 protein. The sample has nearly 600,000 distinct CDR3 sequences; 14% are singletons. The sequencing input was blood. The receptors were sampled from a young woman with Graves' ophthalmopathy. CDR3s include the opening cysteine and the closing phenylalanine or tryptophan. Each record gives: CDR3 protein, CDR3 length, V gene.

CDR3aa: CASSLQAGGRNIQYF
len: 15
v_gene: TRBV5-1

CDR3aa: CASSYSHPGVAKNIQYF
len: 17
v_gene: TRBV6-5

CDR3aa: CASSFTPSGTAIWYNEQFF
len: 19
v_gene: TRBV7-8

CDR3aa: CASSFSPLAGDYNEQFF
len: 17
v_gene: TRBV7-4

CDR3aa: CASSQAGLDYGYTF
len: 14
v_gene: TRBV4-3

CDR3aa: CASSLGGLAGLYSYEQYF
len: 18
v_gene: TRBV11-3

CDR3aa: CASRGRERPEQYF
len: 13
v_gene: TRBV2

CDR3aa: CASSLGGPWSGEQYF
len: 15
v_gene: TRBV28

CDR3aa: CASSQDSRDRSHFNYGYTF
len: 19
v_gene: TRBV4-1

CDR3aa: CSARDLGETQYF
len: 12
v_gene: TRBV20-1